The present T cell receptor beta chain was sequenced within a study of T cell responses to AZD1222 COVID-19 vaccine. Libraries were prepared by immunoSEQ multiplex PCR; TCRdb keeps only in-frame clonotypes and omits some of them. This table holds tens of thousands of clones, 90% to 95% found once. This CDR3 has 11 residues. Between the trimmed V and J ends, which lost 6 bases and 7 bases, there was a span of 7 bases. The receptor comes from an adult who received the AZD1222 COVID-19 vaccine. The sequencing here drew on peripheral blood, taken 28 days after the second AZD1222 dose. V usage is TRBV12-3 or TRBV12-4 and J usage is TRBJ2-1; D is undetermined. The CDR3 here is CASRSWNEQFF. The CDR3 coding sequence is TGTGCCAGCAGGAGTTGGAATGAGCAGTTCTTC.